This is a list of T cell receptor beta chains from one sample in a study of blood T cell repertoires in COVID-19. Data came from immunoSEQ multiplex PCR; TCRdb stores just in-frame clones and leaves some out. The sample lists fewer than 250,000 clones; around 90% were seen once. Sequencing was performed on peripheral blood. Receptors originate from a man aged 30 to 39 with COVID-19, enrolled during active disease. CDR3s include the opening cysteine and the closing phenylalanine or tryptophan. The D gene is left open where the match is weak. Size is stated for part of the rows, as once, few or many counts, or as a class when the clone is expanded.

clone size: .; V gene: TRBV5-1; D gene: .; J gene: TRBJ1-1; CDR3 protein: CASSLGGIMGTEAFF; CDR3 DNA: TGCGCCAGCAGCTTGGGGGGCATAATGGGCACTGAAGCTTTCTTT
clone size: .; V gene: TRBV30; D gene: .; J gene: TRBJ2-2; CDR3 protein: CAYNAGKNTGELFF; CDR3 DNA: TGTGCCTACAACGCAGGAAAGAACACCGGGGAGCTGTTTTTT
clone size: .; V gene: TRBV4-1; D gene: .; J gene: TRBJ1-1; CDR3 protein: CASSQVQQDYTEAFF; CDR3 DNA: TGCGCCAGCAGCCAAGTTCAACAGGATTACACTGAAGCTTTCTTT
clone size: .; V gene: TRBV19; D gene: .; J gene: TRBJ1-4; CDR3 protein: CASSIRSNEKLFF; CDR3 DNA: TGTGCCAGTAGTATCAGGTCTAATGAAAAACTGTTTTTT
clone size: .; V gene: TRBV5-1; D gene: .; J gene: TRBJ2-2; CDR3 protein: CASSLRQVGTGELFF; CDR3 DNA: TGCGCCAGCAGCTTGCGCCAGGTGGGCACCGGGGAGCTGTTTTTT
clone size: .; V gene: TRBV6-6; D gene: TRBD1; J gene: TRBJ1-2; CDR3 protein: CASSYSTGTGGYGYTF; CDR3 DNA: TGTGCCAGCAGTTACTCGACTGGGACAGGGGGATATGGCTACACCTTC
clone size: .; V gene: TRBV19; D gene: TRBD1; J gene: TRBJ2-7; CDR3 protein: CASSIQGVGGEQYF; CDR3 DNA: TGTGCCAGTAGTATCCAGGGGGTGGGCGGCGAGCAGTACTTC
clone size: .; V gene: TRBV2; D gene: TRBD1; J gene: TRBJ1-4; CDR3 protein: CASSSGQGGANEKLFF; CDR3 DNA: TGTGCCAGCAGTTCTGGACAGGGTGGAGCTAATGAAAAACTGTTTTTT
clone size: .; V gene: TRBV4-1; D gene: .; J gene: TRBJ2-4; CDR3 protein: CASSQGGIQYF; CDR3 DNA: TGCGCCAGCAGCCAGGGAGGCATTCAGTACTTC
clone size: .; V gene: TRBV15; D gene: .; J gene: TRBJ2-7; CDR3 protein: CATSKDPKYEQYF; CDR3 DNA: TGTGCCACCAGCAAAGACCCAAAATACGAGCAGTACTTC
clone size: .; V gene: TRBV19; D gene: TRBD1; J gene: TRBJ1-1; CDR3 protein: CASSIPPLGRQGNTEAFF; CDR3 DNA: TGTGCCAGTAGTATACCCCCCTTAGGGCGACAGGGTAACACTGAAGCTTTCTTT
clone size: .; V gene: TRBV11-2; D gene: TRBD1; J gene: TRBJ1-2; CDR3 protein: CASSRQGAYGYTF; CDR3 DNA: TGTGCCAGCAGCAGACAGGGGGCCTATGGCTACACCTTC
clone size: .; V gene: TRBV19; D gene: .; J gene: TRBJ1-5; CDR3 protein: CASSTTTVGNQPQHF; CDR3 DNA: TGTGCCAGTAGTACGACGACAGTGGGCAATCAGCCCCAGCATTTT
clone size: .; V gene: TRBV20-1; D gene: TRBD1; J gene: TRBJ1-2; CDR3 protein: CSASEGAGYTF; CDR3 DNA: TGCAGTGCTTCAGAGGGGGCGGGCTACACCTTC
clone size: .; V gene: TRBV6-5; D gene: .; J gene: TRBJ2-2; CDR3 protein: CASSPRLGSTGELFF; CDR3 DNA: TGTGCCAGCAGTCCAAGACTTGGGAGTACCGGGGAGCTGTTTTTT
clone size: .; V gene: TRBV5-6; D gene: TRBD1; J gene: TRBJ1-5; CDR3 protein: CASNRGSNQPQHF; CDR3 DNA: TGTGCCAGCAACAGGGGGTCCAATCAGCCCCAGCATTTT
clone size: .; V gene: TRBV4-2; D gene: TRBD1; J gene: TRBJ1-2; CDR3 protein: CASSQDLWQGDGYTF; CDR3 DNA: TGTGCCAGCAGCCAAGATCTTTGGCAGGGGGATGGCTACACCTTC
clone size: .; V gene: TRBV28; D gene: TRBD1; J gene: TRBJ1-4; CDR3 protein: CASSGDRGESNEKLFF; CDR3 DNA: TGTGCCAGCAGTGGGGACAGGGGGGAATCTAATGAAAAACTGTTTTTT
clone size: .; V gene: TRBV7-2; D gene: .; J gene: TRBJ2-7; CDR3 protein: CASSLSGIEYEQYF; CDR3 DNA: TGTGCCAGCAGCTTATCGGGGATCGAATACGAGCAGTACTTC
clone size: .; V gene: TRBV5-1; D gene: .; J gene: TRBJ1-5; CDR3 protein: CASSWAGGQPQHF; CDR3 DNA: TGCGCCAGCAGCTGGGCGGGGGGACAGCCCCAGCATTTT
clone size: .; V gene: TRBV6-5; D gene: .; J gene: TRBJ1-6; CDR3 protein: CASGSGVRSPLHF; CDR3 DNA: TGTGCCAGCGGTTCGGGGGTACGCTCACCCCTCCACTTT
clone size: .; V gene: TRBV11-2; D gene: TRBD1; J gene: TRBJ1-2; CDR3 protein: CASSRPDRVGYGYTF; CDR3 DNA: TGTGCCAGCAGCAGGCCGGACAGGGTCGGCTATGGCTACACCTTC
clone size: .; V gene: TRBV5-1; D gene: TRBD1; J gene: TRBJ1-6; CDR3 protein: CASSPGTGDSPLHF; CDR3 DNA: TGCGCCAGCAGCCCCGGGACAGGGGACTCACCCCTCCACTTT
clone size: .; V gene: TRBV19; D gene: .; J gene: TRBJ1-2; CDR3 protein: CASSETGVYYGYTF; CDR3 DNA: TGTGCCAGTAGTGAGACAGGAGTATATTATGGCTACACCTTC
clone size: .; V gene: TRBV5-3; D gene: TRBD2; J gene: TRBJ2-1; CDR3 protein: CARSLGGGAVPNEQFF; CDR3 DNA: TGTGCCAGAAGCTTGGGCGGGGGGGCAGTACCCAATGAGCAGTTCTTC
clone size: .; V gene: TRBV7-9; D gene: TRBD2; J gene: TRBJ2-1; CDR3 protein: CASSAPTSLADDEQFF; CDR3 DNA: TGTGCCAGCAGCGCTCCGACTAGCTTAGCGGACGATGAGCAGTTCTTC
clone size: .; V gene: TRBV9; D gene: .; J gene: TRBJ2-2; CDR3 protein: CASSVGPSGELFF; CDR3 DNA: TGTGCCAGCAGCGTAGGCCCGAGCGGGGAGCTGTTTTTT
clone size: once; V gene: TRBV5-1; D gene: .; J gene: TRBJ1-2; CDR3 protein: CASSLDSGGYTF; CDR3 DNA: TGCGCCAGCAGCTTGGACTCGGGGGGCTACACCTTC
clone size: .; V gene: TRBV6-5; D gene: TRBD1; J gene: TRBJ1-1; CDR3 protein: CASSPPTGGATEAFF; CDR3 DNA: TGTGCCAGCAGTCCGCCGACAGGGGGCGCGACTGAAGCTTTCTTT
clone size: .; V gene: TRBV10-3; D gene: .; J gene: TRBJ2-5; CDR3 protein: CAIRSTSKETQYF; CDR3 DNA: TGTGCCATCAGGTCCACTAGCAAAGAGACCCAGTACTTC
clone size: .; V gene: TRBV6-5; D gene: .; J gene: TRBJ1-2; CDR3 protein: CASSYRTVDGYTF; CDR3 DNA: TGTGCCAGCAGTTACCGGACAGTGGATGGCTACACCTTC
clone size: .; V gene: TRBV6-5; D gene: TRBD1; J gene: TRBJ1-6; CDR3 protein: CASRTTGGVDSPLHF; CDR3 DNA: TGTGCCAGCAGAACAACAGGGGGAGTGGATTCACCCCTCCACTTT
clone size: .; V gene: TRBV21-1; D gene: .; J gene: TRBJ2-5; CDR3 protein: CASSKGTEQETQYF; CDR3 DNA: TGTGCCAGCAGCAAGGGGACAGAGCAAGAGACCCAGTACTTC
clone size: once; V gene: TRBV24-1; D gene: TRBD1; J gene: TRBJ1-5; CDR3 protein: CATSDLDREVQPQHF; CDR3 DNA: TGTGCCACCAGTGATTTGGACAGGGAGGTTCAGCCCCAGCATTTT
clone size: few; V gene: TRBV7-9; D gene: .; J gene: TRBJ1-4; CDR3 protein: CASSVGSATNEKLFF; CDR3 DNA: TGTGCCAGCAGCGTAGGGAGCGCAACTAATGAAAAACTGTTTTTT
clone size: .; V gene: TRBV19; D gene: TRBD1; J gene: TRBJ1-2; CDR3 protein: CASSWTGTYGYTF; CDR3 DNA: TGTGCCAGTAGCTGGACAGGAACGTATGGCTACACCTTC
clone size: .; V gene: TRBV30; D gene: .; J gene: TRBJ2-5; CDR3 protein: CASSEFQETQYF; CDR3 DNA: TGTGCCTCCTCAGAATTCCAAGAGACCCAGTACTTC
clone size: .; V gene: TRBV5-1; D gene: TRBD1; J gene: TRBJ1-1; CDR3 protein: CASSLRDRGTEAFF; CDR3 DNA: TGCGCCAGCAGCTTGCGGGACAGGGGCACTGAAGCTTTCTTT
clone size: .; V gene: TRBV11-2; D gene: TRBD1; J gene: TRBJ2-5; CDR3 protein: CASSLYRGDRETQYF; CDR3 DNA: TGTGCCAGCAGCTTATACAGGGGAGATAGAGAGACCCAGTACTTC
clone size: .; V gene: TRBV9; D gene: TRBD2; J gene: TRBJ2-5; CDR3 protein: CASSAATLGGGQETQYF; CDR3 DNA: TGTGCCAGCAGCGCCGCCACGTTGGGGGGGGGACAAGAGACCCAGTACTTC
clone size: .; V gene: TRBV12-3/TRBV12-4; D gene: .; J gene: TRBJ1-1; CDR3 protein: CASSLGVVTEAFF; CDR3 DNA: TGTGCCAGCAGCCTAGGGGTGGTGACTGAAGCTTTCTTT
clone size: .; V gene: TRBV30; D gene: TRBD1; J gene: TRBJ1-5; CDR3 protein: CAWSGALDRNSNQPQHF; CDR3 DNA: TGTGCCTGGAGTGGAGCCTTGGACAGGAATAGCAATCAGCCCCAGCATTTT
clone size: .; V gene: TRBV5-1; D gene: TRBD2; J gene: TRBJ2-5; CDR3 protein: CASSSGLAGDQETQYF; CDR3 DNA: TGCGCCAGCAGCTCTGGACTAGCGGGGGACCAAGAGACCCAGTACTTC
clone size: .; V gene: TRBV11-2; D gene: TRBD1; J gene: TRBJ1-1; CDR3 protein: CASSRDRNTEAFF; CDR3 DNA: TGTGCCAGCAGCCGGGACAGGAACACTGAAGCTTTCTTT
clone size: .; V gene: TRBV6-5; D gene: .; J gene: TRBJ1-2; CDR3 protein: CAVYRVDMSGYTF; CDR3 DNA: TGTGCGGTGTACAGGGTGGATATGAGCGGCTACACCTTC
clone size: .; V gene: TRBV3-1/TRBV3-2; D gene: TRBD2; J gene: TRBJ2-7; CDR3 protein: CASSRRTSGGYNSYEQYF; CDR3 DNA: TGTGCCAGCAGCCGGAGGACTAGCGGGGGGTATAACTCCTACGAGCAGTACTTC
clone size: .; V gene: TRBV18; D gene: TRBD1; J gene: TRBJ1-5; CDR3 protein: CASSRTGTGVGQPQHF; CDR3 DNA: TGTGCCAGCTCACGTACCGGGACAGGGGTAGGGCAGCCCCAGCATTTT
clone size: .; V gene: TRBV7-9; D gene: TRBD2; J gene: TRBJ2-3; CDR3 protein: CASSPRRPSGYPDTQYF; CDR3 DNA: TGTGCCAGCAGCCCCCGAAGGCCTAGCGGGTACCCAGATACGCAGTATTTT
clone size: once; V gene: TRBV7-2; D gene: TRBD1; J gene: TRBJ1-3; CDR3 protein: CASSLTTGTGERNTIYF; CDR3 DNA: TGTGCCAGCAGCCTTACCACCGGGACAGGGGAGAGAAACACCATATATTTT
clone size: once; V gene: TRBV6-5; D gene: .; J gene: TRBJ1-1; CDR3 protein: CASSSVYTGEAFF; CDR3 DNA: TGTGCCAGCAGTTCCGTGTACACAGGGGAAGCTTTCTTT
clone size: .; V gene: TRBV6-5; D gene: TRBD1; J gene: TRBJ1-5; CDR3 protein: CASSTGGMSNQPQHF; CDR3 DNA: TGTGCCAGCAGCACAGGGGGCATGAGCAATCAGCCCCAGCATTTT
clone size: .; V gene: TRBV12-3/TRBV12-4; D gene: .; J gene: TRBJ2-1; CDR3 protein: CASSFLQQNKQFF; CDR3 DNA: TGTGCCAGCAGTTTTTTACAGCAAAATAAGCAGTTCTTC
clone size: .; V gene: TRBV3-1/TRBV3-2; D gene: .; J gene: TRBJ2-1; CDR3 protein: CASSQEAGSNEQFF; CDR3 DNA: TGTGCCAGCAGCCAAGAGGCGGGCAGCAATGAGCAGTTCTTC
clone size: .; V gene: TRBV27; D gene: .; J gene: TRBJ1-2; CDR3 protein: CASTRGSNYGYTF; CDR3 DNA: TGTGCCAGCACCCGGGGAAGTAACTATGGCTACACCTTC
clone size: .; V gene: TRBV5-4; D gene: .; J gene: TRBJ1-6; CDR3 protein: CASSPLPGEYNSPLHF; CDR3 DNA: TGTGCCAGCAGCCCCCTCCCTGGGGAGTATAATTCACCCCTCCACTTT
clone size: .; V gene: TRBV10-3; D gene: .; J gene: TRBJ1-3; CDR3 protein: CAISEGDRLLDIYF; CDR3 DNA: TGTGCCATCAGTGAGGGAGACAGGCTCCTCGATATATATTTT
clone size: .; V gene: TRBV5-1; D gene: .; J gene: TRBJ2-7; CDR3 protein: CASSLVARYYEQYF; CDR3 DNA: TGCGCCAGCAGCTTGGTTGCGCGTTATTACGAGCAGTACTTC
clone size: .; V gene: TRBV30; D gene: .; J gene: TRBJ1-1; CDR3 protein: CAWSSAGVEAFF; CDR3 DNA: TGTGCCTGGAGCAGTGCGGGGGTTGAAGCTTTCTTT